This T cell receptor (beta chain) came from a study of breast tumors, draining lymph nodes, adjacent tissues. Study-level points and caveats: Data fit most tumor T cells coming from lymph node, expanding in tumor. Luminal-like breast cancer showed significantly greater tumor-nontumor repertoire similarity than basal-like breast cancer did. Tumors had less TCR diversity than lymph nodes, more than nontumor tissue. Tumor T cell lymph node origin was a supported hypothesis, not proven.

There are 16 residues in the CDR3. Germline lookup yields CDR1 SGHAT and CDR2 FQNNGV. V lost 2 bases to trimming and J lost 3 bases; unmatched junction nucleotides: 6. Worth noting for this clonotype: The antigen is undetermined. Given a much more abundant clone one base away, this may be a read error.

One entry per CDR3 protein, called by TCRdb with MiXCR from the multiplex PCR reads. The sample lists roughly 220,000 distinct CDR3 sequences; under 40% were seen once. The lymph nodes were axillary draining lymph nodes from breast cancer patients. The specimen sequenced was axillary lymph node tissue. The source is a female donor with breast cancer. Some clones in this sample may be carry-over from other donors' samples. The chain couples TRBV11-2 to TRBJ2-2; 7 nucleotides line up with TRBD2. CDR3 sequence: CASSLFLAAYTGELFF. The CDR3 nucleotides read TGTGCCAGCAGCTTATTCCTAGCGGCGTACACCGGGGAGCTGTTTTTT.